This entry lists 24 T cell receptor beta chains sequenced from one sample in a study of blood T cells in healthy people across ages. The authors ran a second PCR of roughly 6 to 11 cycles using a sample-barcoded 5' primer and a J-beta primer mix. Each CDR3 protein is one row after TCRdb ran MiXCR on the 5' RACE reads. Here the sample spans fewer than 800,000 distinct CDR3 sequences, roughly 25% being singletons. The sample also formed part of further work on T cells of mothers and their children.

The source material was blood. Source of these receptors: a boy younger than 18 in good health.

This chain connects TRBV24-1 to TRBJ2-3, with TRBD2 matching 15 bases. Losses at the gene ends were 4 bases for V and 1 base for J; bases not matched to a gene: 8. CDR1 is KGHDR, CDR2 SFDVKD, per germline. The CDR3 is made up of 19 amino acids. The CDR3 sequence is CATSDPGLAGGYGTDTQYF. CDR3 DNA sequence: TGTGCCACCAGTGACCCGGGACTAGCGGGGGGCTATGGCACAGATACGCAGTATTTT.

This chain links TRBV7-8 with TRBJ1-1; 7 bases match TRBD1. Trimming removed 5 bases from V and 9 bases from J; junction bases left unmatched: 9. The CDR3 sequence is 13 residues long. The germline gives CDR1 SGHVS, CDR2 FQNEAQ. CDR3 residues: CASSRSGQLQAFF. For the CDR3, the DNA is TGTGCCAGCAGCCGCTCGGGACAGCTCCAAGCTTTCTTT.

Details on this clonotype: Germline and junction disagree at one end, which may indicate a read error. This CDR3 is CARLGGRNF. The DNA for the CDR3 is TGTGCCAGACTCGGGGGGAGAAACTTC. The gene calls are TRBV28 and TRBJ2-5, with 7 bases fitting TRBD2. This CDR3 has 9 residues. Germline-derived CDR1 and CDR2 are MDHEN and SYDVKM.

V usage is TRBV3-1 and J usage is TRBJ2-1; D may be TRBD1 (6 bases). TRBJ2-5 explains the end of the DNA better; the J call may be wrong. Germline V gene sequence: CDR1 LGHDT, CDR2 YNNKEL (reference sequence). The CDR3 runs 14 residues. CDR3 in amino acids: CASSQDTGWETQYF. The CDR3 region has the DNA TGTGCCAGCAGCCAAGATACAGGGTGGGAGACCCAGTACTTC.

This clonotype was detected a few times. This rearrangement joins TRBV28 to TRBJ2-5; no reliable D call. This CDR3 is 12 amino acids long. V was shortened by 6 bases and J by 7 bases, with 12 bases between the two germline ends. Germline V CDR1 and CDR2: MDHEN, SYDVKM. DNA of the CDR3: TGTGCCAGCAGCCCCACCAAAGGGACCCAGTACTTC. Amino acid sequence: CASSPTKGTQYF.

This clonotype has more than one count but fewer than ten. V and J are TRBV27 and TRBJ2-7; TRBD2 matches at 7 bases. Germline values: CDR1 MNHEY, CDR2 SMNVEV (reference sequence). J gave up 5 bases and V 0 bases, and 10 bases lay outside the gene matches. The CDR3 has 16 amino acids. The CDR3 sequence: CASSLSVPLGGDEQYF. The DNA of the CDR3 is TGTGCCAGCAGTTTATCCGTACCGTTGGGAGGGGACGAGCAGTACTTC.

The table lists this clonotype with a few counts. The rearrangement joins TRBV20-1 to TRBJ2-5; 11 bases map to TRBD2. Germline lookup yields CDR1 DFQATT and CDR2 SNEGSKA (reference sequence). The trim removed 6 bases at V and 1 base at J, leaving 4 bases unmatched. CDR3 size: 14 residues. CDR3 DNA sequence: TGCAGTGCCCATAGCGGGGGGGCCCAAGAGACCCAGTACTTC. This translates into CSAHSGGAQETQYF.

The V and J genes are TRBV27 and TRBJ1-1; 8 bases map to TRBD1. There are 16 residues in the CDR3. J was trimmed by 0 bases and V by 6 bases; bases with no gene match: 9. Germline lookup yields CDR1 MNHEY and CDR2 SMNVEV (reference sequence). The CDR3, as DNA: TGTGCCAGCAGATTCCACGGACAGGGAATGAACACTGAAGCTTTCTTT. This gives the protein CASRFHGQGMNTEAFF.

There are a few counts of this clonotype. The rearrangement links TRBV20-1 to TRBJ2-7; D unresolved. Germline-derived CDR1 and CDR2 are DFQATT and SNEGSKA (reference sequence). V lost 0 bases and J lost 1, with 10 bases in between. The CDR3 extends over 14 amino acids. CDR3 residues: CSARDDWQSYEQYF. In nucleotides, the CDR3 is TGCAGTGCTAGAGATGATTGGCAGTCCTACGAGCAGTACTTC.

This clonotype was counted only a few times. This chain uses TRBV5-1 with TRBJ2-1, with 9 positions matching TRBD2. V shed 5 bases and J 0 bases; nucleotides not matched to a gene: 6. CDR3 size: 16 residues. Germline V CDR1 and CDR2: SGHRS, YFSETQ. CDR3 amino acids: CASRPTSGSSYNEQFF. CDR3 nucleotide sequence: TGCGCCAGCAGACCGACTAGCGGCAGCTCCTACAATGAGCAGTTCTTC.

The chain couples TRBV3-1 to TRBJ2-7, with D unresolved. Trimming removed 1 base at V and 2 bases at J, with 9 bases between. Germline CDR1 is LGHDT and CDR2 is YNNKEL (reference sequence). The CDR3 has 14 amino acids. In DNA form, the CDR3 reads TGTGCCAGCAGCCAAGCTGCCATAACCTACGAGCAGTACTTC. Its translation is CASSQAAITYEQYF.

This clonotype has only a few counts. The chain uses TRBV11-1 and TRBJ2-5; 8 bases map to TRBD2. The germline V gene has CDR1 SGHAT and CDR2 FQDESV (reference sequence). This CDR3 has 14 amino acids. The V segment lost 3 bases and the J segment 5 bases; nucleotides outside the gene matches: 5. This CDR3 reads CASSFPGLEETQYF. Written as DNA, the CDR3 is TGTGCCAGCAGCTTCCCGGGACTAGAGGAGACCCAGTACTTC. Combining the CDR3 with reference TRBV11-1 and TRBJ2-5 gives the whole variable domain EAEVAQSPRYKITEKSQAVAFWCDPISGHATLYWYRQILGQGPELLVQFQDESVVDDSQLPKDRFSAERLKGVDSTLKIQPAELGDSAMYLCASSFPGLEETQYFGPGTRLLVL.

This clonotype was counted only a few times. The J gene is TRBJ2-7, the V gene TRBV28, with D tentatively TRBD1 or TRBD2 (5 bases each). Germline CDR1 reads MDHEN; CDR2 reads SYDVKM. The CDR3 consists of 14 residues. Trimming removed 3 bases from V and 4 bases from J, with 13 bases in between. The CDR3 coding sequence is TGTGCCAGCAGTTTTCCGGGACGGCTTTACGAGCAGTACTTC. Amino acids: CASSFPGRLYEQYF. The full variable domain, rest sourced from reference TRBV28 and TRBJ2-7, is DVKVTQSSRYLVKRTGEKVFLECVQDMDHENMFWYRQDPGLGLRLIYFSYDVKMKEKGDIPEGYSVSREKKERFSLILESASTNQTSMYLCASSFPGRLYEQYFGPGTRLTVT.

The V gene is TRBV4-1, the J gene TRBJ2-5, with 10 bases matching TRBD2. J gave up 5 bases and V 2 bases, and 8 bases lay outside the gene matches. This CDR3 comprises 16 residues. CDR1 is MGHRA, CDR2 YSYEKL, per germline. In nucleotides, the CDR3 is TGCGCCAGCAGCCAACAGTCTAGCGGGAGTCCGGAGACCCAGTACTTC. This gives the protein CASSQQSSGSPETQYF.

This clonotype was seen a handful of times. V is TRBV28 and J is TRBJ1-1, with D unclear. V shed 5 bases and J shed 0 bases, with 19 bases lying between them. Germline CDR1 reads MDHEN; CDR2 reads SYDVKM. The CDR3 covers 17 residues. CDR3: CASSIPEGVRMNTEAFF. The DNA of the CDR3 is TGTGCCAGCAGTATACCCGAGGGCGTCCGAATGAACACTGAAGCTTTCTTT.

The chain links TRBV29-1 to TRBJ2-6; D gene unclear. V dropped 2 bases and J dropped 2 bases, with 7 bases sitting between them. The CDR3 has 14 residues. Germline V CDR1 and CDR2: SQVTM, ANQGSEA. CDR3 nucleotide sequence: TGCAGCGTTGAACGGGTGGCTGGGGCCAACGTCCTGACTTTC. Its protein is CSVERVAGANVLTF.

In this sample, this clonotype turned up a few times. This chain uses TRBV6-2 or TRBV6-3 with TRBJ2-7; D gene unclear. Trimming stripped 7 bases from V and 0 bases from J, with 10 bases between. This CDR3 region has 13 residues. Germline V gene sequence: CDR1 MNHEY, CDR2 SVGEGT. The CDR3 DNA follows: TGTGCCAGCACCAAGATAAACTCCTACGAGCAGTACTTC. This gives the protein CASTKINSYEQYF.

This clonotype was seen only once. The chain recombines TRBV7-2 with TRBJ2-5; 10 positions match TRBD2. Germline CDR1 reads SGHTA; CDR2 reads FQGNSA. CDR3 length: 16 residues. The J segment lost 2 bases and the V segment lost 3 bases, leaving 6 bases of the junction unmatched. As DNA, the CDR3 is TGTGCCAGCAGCTTTTCTAGCGGGGGACTACAAGAGACCCAGTACTTC. Protein sequence: CASSFSSGGLQETQYF.

This clonotype was counted only a few times. V usage is TRBV20-1 and J usage is TRBJ2-5; 8 nucleotides agree with TRBD1. V gave up 4 bases and J gave up 4 bases; unmatched junction bases: 2. The CDR3 has 12 amino acids. The germline CDR1 and CDR2 sequences are DFQATT and SNEGSKA (reference sequence). CDR3 protein: CSAMTGVETQYF. As DNA, the CDR3 is TGCAGTGCTATGACAGGGGTAGAGACCCAGTACTTC.

The chain carries TRBV20-1 and TRBJ2-2; 8 bases align to TRBD2. CDR1 DFQATT and CDR2 SNEGSKA come from the germline V gene (reference sequence). This CDR3 has 14 residues. The CDR3 DNA reads as TGCAGCGCCTGGGAAGCGGGGGTCACCGGGGAGCTGTTTTTT. Its translation: CSAWEAGVTGELFF.

The chain couples TRBV6-2 or TRBV6-3 to TRBJ2-1, with a tentative D call TRBD1 (6 bases). The CDR3 length is 14 residues. Trimming pared 3 bases from V and 2 bases from J, leaving 8 bases between. The germline CDR1 and CDR2 sequences are MNHEY and SVGEGT. The CDR3 DNA reads as TGTGCCAGCAGTTATGACAGGCCCTACAATGAGCAGTTCTTC. It yields the protein CASSYDRPYNEQFF.

This clonotype was seen a few times. The chain employs TRBV28 and TRBJ2-4; D might be TRBD2 (6 bases). Per germline, CDR1 MDHEN and CDR2 SYDVKM. This CDR3 is built from 17 residues. The ends were cut back, 2 bases at V and 3 bases at J, with 17 bases in the middle. The CDR3 nucleotides read TGTGCCAGCAGTTTAGGTAGAACTGGGACTGGCAAAAACATTCAGTACTTC. This sequence encodes CASSLGRTGTGKNIQYF.

The chain couples TRBV10-3 to TRBJ2-7, with 11 nucleotides matching TRBD1. This CDR3 comprises 13 residues. The germline gives CDR1 ENHRY, CDR2 SYGVKD. V trimming: 6 bases; J trimming: 8 bases; junction bases outside the gene matches: 6. CDR3 nucleotides: TGTGCCATCAGGGGGGACAGGGGGAGCCAGCAGTACTTC. Protein sequence: CAIRGDRGSQQYF.

The chain is built from TRBV4-2 and TRBJ2-7; D is perhaps TRBD1 or TRBD2 (5 bases each). V lost 4 bases, J lost 4 bases, and 14 bases lay in between. The CDR3 is 14 residues long. The germline gives CDR1 LGHNA, CDR2 YNFKEQ. In DNA, the CDR3 is TGTGCCAGCAGCCGTCATGGGGGTGGGTACGAGCAGTACTTC. Its translation: CASSRHGGGYEQYF.